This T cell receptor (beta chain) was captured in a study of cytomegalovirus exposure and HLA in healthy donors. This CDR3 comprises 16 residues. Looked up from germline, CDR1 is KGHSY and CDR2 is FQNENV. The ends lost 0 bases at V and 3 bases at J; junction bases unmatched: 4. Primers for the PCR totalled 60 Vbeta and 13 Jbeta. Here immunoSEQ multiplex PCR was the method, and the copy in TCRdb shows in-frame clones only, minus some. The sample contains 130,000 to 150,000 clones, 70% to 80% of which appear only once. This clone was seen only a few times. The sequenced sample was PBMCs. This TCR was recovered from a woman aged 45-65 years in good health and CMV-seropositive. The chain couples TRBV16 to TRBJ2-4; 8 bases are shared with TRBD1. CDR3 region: CASSQSGQGSKNIQYF. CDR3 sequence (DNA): TGTGCCAGCAGCCAATCAGGACAGGGCAGCAAAAACATTCAGTACTTC.